The clone carrying this T cell receptor (beta chain) was seen a single time. The antigen remains undetermined. These data come from a study of T cell responses to AZD1222 COVID-19 vaccine. Broader study findings: Only 5 or 6 people who got AZD1222 tested seropositive at baseline.

The repertoire was sequenced with immunoSEQ multiplex PCR; TCRdb's copy has only in-frame clones and lacks some. Of 150,000 or so clones listed, about 87% are singletons. The TCR originated in an adult in good health. The sequenced sample was peripheral blood, obtained on day 0 of AZD1222 vaccination.

The CDR3 sequence is CASALAGTEHYEQYF. CDR3 in DNA: TGTGCCAGCGCCCTTGCCGGGACAGAACACTACGAGCAGTACTTC. V usage is TRBV6-5 and J usage is TRBJ2-7, with TRBD1 matching over 7 bases. There are 15 residues in the CDR3. The trim removed 8 bases at V and 3 bases at J, leaving 13 bases unmatched. The germline V gene has CDR1 MNHEY and CDR2 SVGAGI.